This T cell receptor beta chain was retrieved from a study of PD-L1 blockade in urothelial cancer. The overall study: The number of prior chemotherapy regimens per patient was 0 to 3. There were a median of approximately 150,000 T cells in blood samples.

V was shortened by 3 bases and J by 2 bases, with 17 bases between the two germline ends. Germline CDR1 LGHNA, CDR2 YNFKEQ. The CDR3 is made up of 16 amino acids. Clones were sequenced by immunoSEQ multiplex PCR, and TCRdb holds only the in-frame ones, with some missing. This repertoire shows roughly 100,000 clones, approximately 88% found once; its top ten account for around 1%. Broader study findings: Patients with below-median pretreatment blood clonality survived longer. Patients with durable benefit had greater blood expansion of tumor-associated TCR clones 3 weeks into treatment.

The time point is: pretreatment peripheral blood. Regarding this clone: Its antigen remains unknown.

The genes are TRBV4-2 and TRBJ2-7, with D maybe TRBD1 (5 bases). The source of this sequence is a woman older than 75 with urothelial cancer. Sequencing used PBMCs, obtained around atezolizumab (anti-PD-L1) treatment. The CDR3 DNA is TGTGCCAGCAGCCAGGCGCCCTTGGGGCTTCCCTACGAGCAGTACTTC. It codes for CASSQAPLGLPYEQYF.